Below, one T cell receptor (beta chain) is given with its context. Its specificity is unknown. V dropped 0 bases and J dropped 3 bases, with 12 bases sitting between them. This CDR3 comprises 15 residues. Germline V gives CDR1 LGHNA, CDR2 YSLEER. These data belong to a study of post-analysis software for immune sequencing data. Study overall: The study covered relapsing-remitting, secondary progressive and progressive-relapsing courses of multiple sclerosis. Study-level findings and limits: Patients with multiple sclerosis recorded significantly lower normalized Chao1 diversity than controls, the study found. Same-batch samples co-clustered strongly by F measure. Patients had higher frequencies than controls of about 5 TRBV segments, including TRBV5-6, TRBV5-1 and TRBV20-1.

The library was made from cDNA and included unique molecular identifiers. A single record per CDR3 protein comes from TCRdb applying MiXCR to the PCR reads. This sample has approximately 350,000 distinct CDR3 sequences, with about a third found just once. The source of this sequence is a girl aged 10 to 17 with multiple sclerosis. Sequenced input: blood. The rearrangement uses TRBV4-3 and TRBJ2-7, with D uncertain. The CDR3 protein is CASSQEWNSNYEQYF. The CDR3 DNA follows: TGCGCCAGCAGCCAAGAGTGGAACAGCAACTACGAGCAGTACTTC.